The 28 T cell receptor beta chains below all came from one sample that was sequenced in a study of Graves' ophthalmopathy and Graves' hyperthyroidism. Amplification targeted the TCR beta CDR3 regions, with RNA transcripts as the source material. Second-round multiplex PCR followed a first-round RT-PCR using HTBI primers. Via MiXCR, TCRdb re-called the multiplex PCR reads, giving one row per CDR3 protein. The data contain 400,000 to 450,000 distinct CDR3 sequences, more than 20% of them singletons. The sequenced material came from peripheral blood. Source of these receptors: a woman aged 18-30 years with stable Graves' hyperthyroidism.

This clonotype has a handful of counts. This may come from a read error, since a much larger clone is one base off. This chain connects TRBV6-1 to TRBJ1-1; D unclear. Trimming pared 6 bases from V and 1 base from J, leaving 12 bases between. The CDR3 covers 14 residues. In germline, CDR1 is MNHNS, CDR2 SASEGT. The CDR3 coding sequence is TGTGCCAGCAGGCGAGGGAACCCGAACACTGAAGCTTTCTTT. The encoded protein is CASRRGNPNTEAFF.

This clonotype was recorded at least ten times. This could be a read error, since a much larger clone is one nucleotide away. The chain uses TRBV12-3 or TRBV12-4 and TRBJ2-6; TRBD1 might be the D (5 bases). The CDR3 loop spans 14 amino acids. DNA for the CDR3: TGTGCCAGCAGTTTTAAGGGTGGGGCCAACGCCCTGACTTTC. As protein: CASSFKGGANALTF.

The table lists this clonotype with many counts. One junction end disagrees with the germline gene, perhaps due to a read error. V gene TRBV20-1 combines with J gene TRBJ2-7, with 9 bases identical to TRBD1. Germline lookup yields CDR1 DFQATT and CDR2 SNEGSKA (reference sequence). This CDR3 has 15 amino acids. The CDR3 bases are TGCAGTGTAAGCCGGGGGACAGGGCCCTCCTACGAGCAGCACTTC. Translation: CSVSRGTGPSYEQHF.

In this sample, this clonotype turned up many times. The chain joins TRBV12-3 or TRBV12-4 to TRBJ1-2; D is ambiguous. The CDR3 covers 13 residues. Trimming pared 3 bases from V and 4 bases from J, leaving 9 bases between. CDR3 residues: CASSLYSLYGYTF. The CDR3 DNA reads as TGTGCCAGCAGTTTGTACAGCCTCTATGGCTACACCTTC.

A word on this clonotype: Sequence at one end of the junction differs from germline and may be a read error. The V and J genes are TRBV6-1 and TRBJ1-5; D is possibly TRBD1 (6 bases). The CDR3 has 16 residues. Germline V gene data show CDR1 as MNHNS and CDR2 as SASEGT. CDR3 region: CASSETPRGSNRPQHF. CDR3 in DNA: TGTGCCAGCAGTGAAACCCCCAGGGGAAGTAATCGGCCCCAGCATTTT.

There are many counts of this clonotype. The V call is TRBV7-2, the J call TRBJ2-7; D uncertain. This CDR3 spans 13 amino acids. Germline-derived CDR1 and CDR2 are SGHTA and FQGNSA. V was pared by 1 base and J by 2 bases, with 6 bases between. The CDR3 DNA sequence: TGTGCCAGCAGCTTAGACACGCCCTACGAGCAGTACTTC. The encoded protein is CASSLDTPYEQYF. The variable domain in full, with the rest retrieved from reference TRBV7-2 and TRBJ2-7, is GAGVSQSPSNKVTEKGKDVELRCDPISGHTALYWYRQSLGQGLEFLIYFQGNSAPDKSGLPSDRFSAERTGGSVSTLTIQRTQQEDSAVYLCASSLDTPYEQYFGPGTRLTVT.

In this sample, this clonotype turned up many times. The chain carries TRBV7-2 and TRBJ2-5, with a weak D call TRBD1 (6 bases). V gave up 4 bases and J gave up 0 bases, with 15 bases separating them. Germline V CDR1 and CDR2: SGHTA, FQGNSA. The CDR3 has 16 residues. The DNA of the CDR3 is TGTGCCAGCAGCTCAGTTCGGGGACAATACCAAGAGACCCAGTACTTC. Encoded protein: CASSSVRGQYQETQYF.

This clonotype was recorded many times. The rearrangement uses TRBV11-2 and TRBJ2-2, with TRBD1 matching 9 bases. The V and J ends lost 5 bases and 4 bases, in that order; junction bases with no gene match: 8. The CDR3 covers 16 residues. Per germline, CDR1 SGHAT and CDR2 FQNNGV. CDR3 in amino acids: CASSPGTGRTTGELFF. The CDR3 DNA follows: TGTGCCAGCAGCCCAGGGACAGGGCGAACCACCGGGGAGCTGTTTTTT.

This clonotype was seen a few times. The J gene is TRBJ2-7, the V gene TRBV7-2; TRBD2 might be the D (6 bases). The CDR3 covers 15 residues. Per the germline V gene, CDR1 is SGHTA and CDR2 is FQGNSA. Trimming left V 5 bases short and J 9 bases short, with 23 bases between. Here the CDR3 DNA reads TGTGCCAGCAGCATCCTTGGGGGGAATAGGGCGGTGCAGTACTTC. This gives the protein CASSILGGNRAVQYF. Based on the CDR3 plus reference TRBV7-2 and TRBJ2-7, the full variable domain is GAGVSQSPSNKVTEKGKDVELRCDPISGHTALYWYRQSLGQGLEFLIYFQGNSAPDKSGLPSDRFSAERTGGSVSTLTIQRTQQEDSAVYLCASSILGGNRAVQYFGPGTRLTVT.

This chain connects TRBV6-2 or TRBV6-3 to TRBJ1-1; no definite D call. Looked up from germline, CDR1 is MNHEY and CDR2 is SVGEGT. The CDR3 extends over 12 amino acids. V lost 7 bases, J lost 3 bases, and 9 bases lay in between. The DNA of the CDR3 is TGTGCCAGCAATGGGCCGTACACTGAAGCTTTCTTT. As protein: CASNGPYTEAFF.

This clonotype was seen ten or more times. This chain links TRBV29-1 with TRBJ2-7; D possibly corresponds to TRBD2 (5 bases). Trimming removed 4 bases at V and 5 bases at J, with 15 bases between. The CDR3 contains 13 residues. Per the germline V gene, CDR1 is SQVTM and CDR2 is ANQGSEA. The CDR3 nucleotides are TGCAGCGTTGGGAGCGGCCCGACGGACGAGCAGTACTTC. Its translation: CSVGSGPTDEQYF.

There are many counts of this clonotype. The gene calls are TRBV6-5 and TRBJ1-1; a possible D gene is TRBD1 (6 bases). The length of the CDR3 is 14 residues. Looked up from germline, CDR1 is MNHEY and CDR2 is SVGAGI. Trimming took off 4 bases at V and 7 bases at J, with 16 bases between the two ends. CDR3 DNA: TGTGCCAGCAGTTCCACAGGGTTCGGGGGTGAAGCTTTCTTT. Its protein product is CASSSTGFGGEAFF.

The chain has TRBV5-1 and TRBJ2-7; perhaps TRBD2 as D (6 bases). The germline CDR1 and CDR2 sequences are SGHRS and YFSETQ. V was trimmed by 4 bases and J by 2 bases, leaving 19 bases between them. The CDR3 spans 16 residues. The CDR3 region is CASSGGGAGIAYEQYF. Written as DNA, the CDR3 is TGCGCCAGCAGCGGGGGTGGAGCGGGCATTGCCTACGAGCAGTACTTC.

This clonotype was counted ten times or more. The chain uses TRBV6-5 and TRBJ2-5; 8 bases match TRBD1. From germline, CDR1 is MNHEY and CDR2 SVGAGI. The CDR3 is 13 residues long. The V and J ends lost 7 bases and 4 bases, in that order; junction bases with no gene match: 5. The CDR3 is CASIVQGAETQYF. CDR3 sequence (DNA): TGTGCCAGCATCGTGCAGGGGGCAGAGACCCAGTACTTC.

This clonotype was recorded many times. The chain recombines TRBV6-1 with TRBJ2-7, with TRBD2 matching 14 bases. The trim removed 5 bases at V and 5 bases at J, leaving 8 bases unmatched. The germline V gene has CDR1 MNHNS and CDR2 SASEGT. This CDR3 has 16 residues. This chain's CDR3 is CASSRGGLAGVHEQYF. CDR3 nucleotide sequence: TGTGCCAGCAGTCGTGGGGGACTAGCGGGAGTTCACGAGCAGTACTTC.

This clonotype was observed many times. Here the CDR3 reads CASRGQSYEQYF. As DNA, the CDR3 is TGTGCCAGCAGGGGACAGAGCTACGAGCAGTACTTC. The chain couples TRBV28 to TRBJ2-7, with 7 positions matching TRBD1. Germline lookup yields CDR1 MDHEN and CDR2 SYDVKM. The CDR3 is 12 residues long. With V trimmed by 6 bases and J by 3 bases, 2 bases remained unmatched.

At least ten counts were recorded for this clonotype. This sequence joins TRBV29-1 and TRBJ2-4; D possibly corresponds to TRBD2 (6 bases). CDR3 size: 16 residues. V lost 4 bases and J lost 7, with 23 bases in between. Germline-derived CDR1 and CDR2 are SQVTM and ANQGSEA. CDR3 loop: CSVVGDGGALINIQYF. CDR3 DNA sequence: TGCAGCGTTGTAGGAGATGGCGGGGCCCTGATTAACATTCAGTACTTC.

This clonotype was counted ten times or more. The chain has TRBV20-1 and TRBJ1-2, with a weak D call TRBD1 (6 bases). Germline V gene sequence: CDR1 DFQATT, CDR2 SNEGSKA (reference sequence). V shed 0 bases and J shed 6 bases, with 11 bases lying between them. The CDR3 has 13 amino acids. In DNA, the CDR3 is TGCAGTGCTAGAGATCTCGGGGGCAATGGCTACACCTTC. It is translated as CSARDLGGNGYTF.

This chain connects TRBV12-3 or TRBV12-4 to TRBJ1-2; D gene uncertain. The ends were cut back, 1 base at V and 0 bases at J, with 6 bases in the middle. This CDR3 region has 14 residues. CDR3 amino acids: CASSLDHSNYGYTF. The CDR3 coding sequence is TGTGCCAGCAGTTTAGACCATTCTAACTATGGCTACACCTTC.

This clonotype has just a few counts. V and J are TRBV19 and TRBJ1-5, with D hard to call. Per the germline V gene, CDR1 is LNHDA and CDR2 is SQIVND (reference sequence). V dropped 3 bases and J dropped 2 bases, with 11 bases sitting between them. CDR3 length: 15 amino acids. The DNA for the CDR3 is TGTGCCAGTAGTATTAAAGGGATTGGCAATCAGCCCCAGCATTTT. It encodes CASSIKGIGNQPQHF.

As to this clonotype: Compared with germline, one end of the junction differs, possibly owing to a read error. This sequence joins TRBV10-3 and TRBJ1-1; D is undetermined. The CDR3 length is 16 residues. Germline V CDR1 and CDR2: ENHRY, SYGVKD. The CDR3 loop reads CATSDSGGSPVTEAFF. The CDR3 DNA follows: TGTGCCACCAGTGATTCTGGAGGGTCTCCGGTGACTGAAGCTTTCTTT.

This clonotype was seen at least ten times. The gene calls are TRBV11-1 and TRBJ1-1, with TRBD1 matching over 9 bases. The CDR3 length is 17 residues. The V gene's germline CDR1 is SGHAT and CDR2 FQDESV (reference sequence). V trimming: 3 bases; J trimming: 3 bases; junction bases outside the gene matches: 11. CDR3 DNA: TGTGCCAGCAGCTTCCCCGGGACAGGGAGTCGGGACACTGAAGCTTTCTTT. Residues: CASSFPGTGSRDTEAFF. The whole variable domain, remainder taken from reference TRBV11-1 and TRBJ1-1, is EAEVAQSPRYKITEKSQAVAFWCDPISGHATLYWYRQILGQGPELLVQFQDESVVDDSQLPKDRFSAERLKGVDSTLKIQPAELGDSAMYLCASSFPGTGSRDTEAFFGQGTRLTVV.

This clonotype was counted at least ten times. This rearrangement joins TRBV20-1 to TRBJ2-5; 11 bases are a match to TRBD2. V shed 3 bases, J shed 5 bases, and the junction held 11 bases outside the gene matches. The length of the CDR3 is 16 residues. Per germline, CDR1 DFQATT and CDR2 SNEGSKA (reference sequence). CDR3 in amino acids: CSASPRLAGTEETQYF. The CDR3, as DNA: TGCAGTGCTAGCCCCCGACTAGCGGGAACGGAGGAGACCCAGTACTTC.

This clonotype occurred many times. The chain carries TRBV6-1 and TRBJ1-5; D is undetermined. From germline, CDR1 is MNHNS and CDR2 SASEGT. The CDR3 totals 13 residues. Trimming removed 2 bases from V and 4 bases from J, with 6 bases in between. The CDR3 sequence is CASSEFRNQPQHF. The CDR3 nucleotides read TGTGCCAGCAGTGAATTTCGGAATCAGCCCCAGCATTTT.

This clonotype occurred many times. This chain links TRBV20-1 with TRBJ1-2; 7 nucleotides align to TRBD1. The CDR3 contains 13 residues. CDR1 and CDR2 (germline): DFQATT, SNEGSKA (reference sequence). J gave up 4 bases and V 5 bases, and 7 bases lay outside the gene matches. CDR3 nucleotides: TGCAGTGCTCCTTGGAACAGGGGCTATGGCTACACCTTC. It translates to CSAPWNRGYGYTF.

CDR3 DNA sequence: TGCGCCAGCAGCCTGATCGGGATTAATTCACCCCTCCACTTT. This gives the protein CASSLIGINSPLHF. The chain has TRBV4-1 and TRBJ1-6, with no clear D. Looked up from germline, CDR1 is MGHRA and CDR2 is YSYEKL. There are 14 residues in the CDR3. The V gene lost 4 bases and the J gene lost 6 bases, with 10 bases spanning the gap.

This clonotype was recorded at least ten times. This sequence joins TRBV6-1 and TRBJ2-5; TRBD1 is a possible D gene (5 bases). The V end lost 4 bases, the J end lost 7 bases, and 10 bases lay between the germline ends. The germline CDR1 and CDR2 sequences are MNHNS and SASEGT. This CDR3 comprises 12 residues. Here the CDR3 DNA reads TGTGCCAGCAGTGGACAGTTGGGGACCCAGTACTTC. Its translation: CASSGQLGTQYF.

The chain links TRBV7-8 to TRBJ2-7, with TRBD1 matching 12 bases. Trimming took 6 bases from V and 7 from J; bases not matched to a gene: 13. Germline assignment: CDR1 SGHVS and CDR2 FQNEAQ. The CDR3 has 16 residues. The CDR3 protein is CASRPIGWDRGQEQYF. The DNA of the CDR3 is TGTGCCAGCAGACCCATCGGATGGGACAGGGGGCAGGAGCAGTACTTC.